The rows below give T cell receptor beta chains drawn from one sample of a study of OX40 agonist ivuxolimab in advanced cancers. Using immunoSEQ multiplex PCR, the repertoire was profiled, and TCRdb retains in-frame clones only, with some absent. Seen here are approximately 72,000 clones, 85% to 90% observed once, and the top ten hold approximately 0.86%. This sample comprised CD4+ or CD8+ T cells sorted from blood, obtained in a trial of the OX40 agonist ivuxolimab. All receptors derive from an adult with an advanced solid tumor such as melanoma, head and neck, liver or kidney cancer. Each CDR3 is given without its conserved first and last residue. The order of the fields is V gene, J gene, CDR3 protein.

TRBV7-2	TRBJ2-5	ASSFGNSGRGETQY
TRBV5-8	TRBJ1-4	ASLRQGGEKLF
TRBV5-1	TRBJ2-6	ASSPVAGTPIHVLT
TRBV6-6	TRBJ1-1	ASRRTRLNTEAF
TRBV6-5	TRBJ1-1	ASSTTGGNTEAF
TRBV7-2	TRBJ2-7	ASSINSYEQY
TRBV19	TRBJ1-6	ASRKTGGGSYNSPLH
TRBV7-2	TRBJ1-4	ASSSWSRSNEKLF
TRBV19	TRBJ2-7	ASSPQTGTYEQY
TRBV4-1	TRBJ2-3	ASRDRGLARDTQY
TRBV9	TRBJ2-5	ASSVGRAETQY
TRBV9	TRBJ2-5	ASSLGMGETQY
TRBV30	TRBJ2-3	AWSVWTSGDTDTQY
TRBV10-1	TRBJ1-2	ASRGRDSPNYGYT
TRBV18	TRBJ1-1	ASSAGVGNTEAF
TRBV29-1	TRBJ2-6	SVGSLAGANVLT
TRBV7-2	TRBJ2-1	ASSLRVAPYNEQF
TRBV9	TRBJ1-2	ASSPSGQLYGYT